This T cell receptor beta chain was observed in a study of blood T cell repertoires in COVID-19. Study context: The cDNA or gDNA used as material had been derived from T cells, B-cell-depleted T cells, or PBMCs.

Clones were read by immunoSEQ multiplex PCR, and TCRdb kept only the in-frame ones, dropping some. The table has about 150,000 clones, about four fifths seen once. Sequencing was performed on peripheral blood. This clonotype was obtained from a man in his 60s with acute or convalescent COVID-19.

CDR3 bases: TGTGCCAGCGGCCACAGGGGCTCTAGCACAGATACGCAGTATTTT. Protein product: CASGHRGSSTDTQYF. V gene TRBV2 combines with J gene TRBJ2-3, with 7 bases matching TRBD1. Germline trimming cut 8 bases from V and 0 bases from J; bases unmatched to any gene: 8. The length of the CDR3 is 15 residues. The germline V gene encodes CDR1 SNHLY and CDR2 FYNNEI.